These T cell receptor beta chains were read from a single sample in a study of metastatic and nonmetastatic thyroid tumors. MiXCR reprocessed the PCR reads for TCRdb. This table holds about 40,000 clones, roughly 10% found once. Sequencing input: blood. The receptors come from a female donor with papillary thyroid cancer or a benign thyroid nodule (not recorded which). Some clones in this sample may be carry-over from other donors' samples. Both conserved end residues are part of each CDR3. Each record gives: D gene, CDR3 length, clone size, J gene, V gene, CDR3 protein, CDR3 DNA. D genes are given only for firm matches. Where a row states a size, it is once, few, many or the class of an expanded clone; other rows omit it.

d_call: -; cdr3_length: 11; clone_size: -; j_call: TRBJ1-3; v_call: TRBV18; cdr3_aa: CASSPGNTIYF; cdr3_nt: TGTGCCAGCTCACCAGGCAACACCATATATTTT
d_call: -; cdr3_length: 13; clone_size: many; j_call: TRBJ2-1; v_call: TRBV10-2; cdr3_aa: CASRALVGNEQFF; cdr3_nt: TGCGCCAGCAGAGCGTTGGTCGGCAATGAGCAGTTCTTC
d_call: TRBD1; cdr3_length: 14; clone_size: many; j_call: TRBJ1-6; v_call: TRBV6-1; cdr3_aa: CASSKGQPNSPLHF; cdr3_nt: TGTGCCAGCAGCAAGGGACAGCCTAATTCACCCCTCCACTTT
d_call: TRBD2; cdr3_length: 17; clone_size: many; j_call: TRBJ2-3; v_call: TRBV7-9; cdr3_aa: CASSLIRAGGRTDTQYF; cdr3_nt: TGTGCCAGCAGCTTAATTCGGGCGGGAGGCAGGACAGATACGCAGTATTTT
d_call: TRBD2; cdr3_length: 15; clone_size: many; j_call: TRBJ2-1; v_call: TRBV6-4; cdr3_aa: CASSRLAGDLNEQFF; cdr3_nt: TGTGCCAGCAGCCGACTAGCGGGAGACTTGAATGAGCAGTTCTTC
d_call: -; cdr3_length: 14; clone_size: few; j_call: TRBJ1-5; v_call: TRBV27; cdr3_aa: CANLPGERNQPQHF; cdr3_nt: TGTGCCAACCTCCCTGGGGAACGGAATCAGCCCCAGCATTTT
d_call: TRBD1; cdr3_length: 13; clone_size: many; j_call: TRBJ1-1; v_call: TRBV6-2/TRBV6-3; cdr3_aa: CASSPQGITEAFF; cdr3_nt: TGTGCCAGCAGTCCACAGGGGATCACTGAAGCTTTCTTT
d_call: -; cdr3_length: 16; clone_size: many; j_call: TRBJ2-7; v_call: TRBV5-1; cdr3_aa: CASSHNSLQGNNEQYF; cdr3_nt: TGCGCCAGCAGCCACAACTCCCTCCAGGGGAATAACGAGCAGTACTTC
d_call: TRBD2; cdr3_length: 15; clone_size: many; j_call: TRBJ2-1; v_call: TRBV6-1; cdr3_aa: CASSVELAGSDEQFF; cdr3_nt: TGTGCCAGCAGTGTTGAACTAGCGGGAAGTGATGAGCAGTTCTTC
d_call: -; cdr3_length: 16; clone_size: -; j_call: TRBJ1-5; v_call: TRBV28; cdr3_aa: CASSQARQDFNRSQHF; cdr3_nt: TGTGCCAGCAGCCAAGCCCGGCAGGACTTTAATCGGTCCCAGCATTTT
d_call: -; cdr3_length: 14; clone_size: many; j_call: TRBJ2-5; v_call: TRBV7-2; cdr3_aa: CASSTRSGGETQYF; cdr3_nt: TGTGCCAGCAGCACAAGGTCCGGAGGTGAGACCCAGTACTTC
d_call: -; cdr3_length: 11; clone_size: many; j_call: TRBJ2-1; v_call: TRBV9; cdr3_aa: CASGSYNEQFF; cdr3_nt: TGTGCCAGTGGGAGTTACAATGAGCAGTTCTTC
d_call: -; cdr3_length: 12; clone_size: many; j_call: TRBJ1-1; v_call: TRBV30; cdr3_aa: CAWSRANTEAFF; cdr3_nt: TGTGCCTGGTCACGGGCGAACACTGAAGCTTTCTTT
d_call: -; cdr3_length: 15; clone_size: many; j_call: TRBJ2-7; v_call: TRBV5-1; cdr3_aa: CASSLAYQPSYEQYF; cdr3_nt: TGCGCCAGCAGCTTGGCCTATCAGCCCTCCTACGAGCAGTACTTC
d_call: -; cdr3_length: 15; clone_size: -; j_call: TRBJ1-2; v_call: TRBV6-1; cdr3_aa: CASSEVPRRGGGYTF; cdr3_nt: TGTGCCAGCAGTGAAGTTCCTAGGAGAGGCGGAGGCTACACCTTC
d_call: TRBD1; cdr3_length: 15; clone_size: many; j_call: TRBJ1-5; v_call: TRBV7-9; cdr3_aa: CASSTGTGGIVPQHF; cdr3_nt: TGTGCCAGCAGCACAGGGACAGGGGGTATCGTCCCCCAGCATTTT
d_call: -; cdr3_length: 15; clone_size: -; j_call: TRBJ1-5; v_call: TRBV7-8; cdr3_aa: CASSFRGRGYQPQHF; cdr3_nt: TGTGCCAGCAGCTTTAGGGGTCGGGGGTATCAGCCCCAGCATTTT